This is a list of T cell receptor beta chains from one sample in a study of beta chain features in type 1 diabetes. Clones were sequenced by immunoSEQ multiplex PCR, and TCRdb holds only the in-frame ones, with some missing. Seen here are around 450,000 clones, about 10% observed once, and the top ten hold over 0.035%. Material for sequencing was naive CD4+ T cells from blood. The receptors come from a young woman in good health. The CDR3 runs from the conserved cysteine through the conserved F or W. Each record gives: V gene, J gene, clone size, D gene, CDR3 protein, CDR3 DNA. D genes are given only for firm matches. Clone size is given for some rows only: seen once, a few or many times, or a class if the clone is expanded.

v_call: TRBV19
j_call: TRBJ2-3
clone_size: few
d_call: NA
cdr3_aa: CASSIGDTQYF
cdr3_nt: TGTGCCAGTAGTATAGGAGATACGCAGTATTTT

v_call: TRBV5-1
j_call: TRBJ1-4
clone_size: NA
d_call: NA
cdr3_aa: CASSLGSEKLFF
cdr3_nt: TGCGCCAGCAGCTTGGGAAGTGAAAAACTGTTTTTT

v_call: TRBV4-3
j_call: TRBJ2-1
clone_size: NA
d_call: NA
cdr3_aa: CASSSQRGGYNEQFF
cdr3_nt: TGCGCCAGCAGCTCACAGAGGGGGGGTTACAATGAGCAGTTCTTC

v_call: TRBV14
j_call: TRBJ1-2
clone_size: NA
d_call: TRBD1
cdr3_aa: CASSHLQGAVNYGYTF
cdr3_nt: TGTGCCAGCAGCCATCTACAGGGGGCAGTCAACTATGGCTACACCTTC

v_call: TRBV4-1
j_call: TRBJ2-1
clone_size: NA
d_call: NA
cdr3_aa: CASSQLGTPYNEQFF
cdr3_nt: TGCGCCAGCAGCCAACTCGGGACCCCCTACAATGAGCAGTTCTTC

v_call: TRBV30
j_call: TRBJ2-7
clone_size: NA
d_call: TRBD2
cdr3_aa: CAWSVAGDRYEQYF
cdr3_nt: TGTGCCTGGAGTGTAGCGGGGGACCGCTACGAGCAGTACTTC

v_call: TRBV11-2
j_call: TRBJ2-4
clone_size: NA
d_call: NA
cdr3_aa: CASSLGALAKNIQYF
cdr3_nt: TGTGCCAGCTCCTTGGGGGCTCTGGCCAAAAACATTCAGTACTTC

v_call: TRBV4-3
j_call: TRBJ2-3
clone_size: NA
d_call: TRBD2
cdr3_aa: CASSQELAGTDTQYF
cdr3_nt: TGCGCCAGCAGCCAAGAACTAGCGGGGACAGATACGCAGTATTTT

v_call: TRBV7-2
j_call: TRBJ2-3
clone_size: NA
d_call: NA
cdr3_aa: CASSLDLADTDTQYF
cdr3_nt: TGTGCCAGCAGCTTAGATCTAGCAGACACAGATACGCAGTATTTT

v_call: TRBV14
j_call: TRBJ2-1
clone_size: NA
d_call: NA
cdr3_aa: CASSRQGELIYNEQFF
cdr3_nt: TGTGCCAGCAGCCGTCAAGGAGAATTAATATACAATGAGCAGTTCTTC

v_call: TRBV11-3
j_call: TRBJ1-4
clone_size: NA
d_call: NA
cdr3_aa: CASTKGADSEKLFF
cdr3_nt: TGTGCCAGCACCAAGGGAGCGGATAGCGAAAAACTGTTTTTT

v_call: TRBV9
j_call: TRBJ2-1
clone_size: NA
d_call: NA
cdr3_aa: CASSVGFGQGQRDEQFF
cdr3_nt: TGTGCCAGCAGCGTAGGGTTCGGGCAGGGTCAGAGAGATGAGCAGTTCTTC

v_call: TRBV6-5
j_call: TRBJ2-5
clone_size: few
d_call: NA
cdr3_aa: CASSRNRAETQYF
cdr3_nt: TGTGCCAGCAGCCGTAACAGGGCGGAGACCCAGTACTTC

v_call: TRBV9
j_call: TRBJ2-5
clone_size: NA
d_call: NA
cdr3_aa: CASSVVPDTAFQETQYF
cdr3_nt: TGTGCCAGCAGCGTAGTCCCGGACACAGCTTTCCAAGAGACCCAGTACTTC

v_call: TRBV30
j_call: TRBJ2-5
clone_size: few
d_call: NA
cdr3_aa: CAWSVTPVETQYF
cdr3_nt: TGTGCCTGGAGTGTGACCCCTGTAGAGACCCAGTACTTC

v_call: TRBV4-3
j_call: TRBJ2-4
clone_size: NA
d_call: NA
cdr3_aa: CASSLLGENIQYF
cdr3_nt: TGCGCCAGCAGCCTTCTTGGCGAAAACATTCAGTACTTC

v_call: TRBV19
j_call: TRBJ2-1
clone_size: few
d_call: NA
cdr3_aa: CASSLRLVYNEQFF
cdr3_nt: TGTGCCAGTAGTCTACGACTAGTTTACAATGAGCAGTTCTTC

v_call: TRBV5-1
j_call: TRBJ2-1
clone_size: few
d_call: TRBD2
cdr3_aa: CASSLGASGLHNEQFF
cdr3_nt: TGCGCCAGCAGCTTGGGGGCTAGCGGCTTGCACAATGAGCAGTTCTTC

v_call: TRBV4-3
j_call: TRBJ1-5
clone_size: NA
d_call: NA
cdr3_aa: CASSQVSRNQPQHF
cdr3_nt: TGCGCCAGCAGCCAAGTAAGCCGAAATCAGCCCCAGCATTTT

v_call: TRBV30
j_call: TRBJ2-1
clone_size: few
d_call: TRBD2
cdr3_aa: CAWSVVAGGPGEQFF
cdr3_nt: TGTGCCTGGAGTGTAGTAGCGGGAGGGCCTGGGGAGCAGTTCTTC

v_call: TRBV4-3
j_call: TRBJ2-1
clone_size: NA
d_call: TRBD2
cdr3_aa: CASSQDLSGGALSDEQFF
cdr3_nt: TGCGCCAGCAGCCAAGATCTTAGCGGGGGGGCTCTATCAGATGAGCAGTTCTTC

v_call: TRBV7-2
j_call: TRBJ2-1
clone_size: NA
d_call: NA
cdr3_aa: CASSFLGVAASNEQFF
cdr3_nt: TGTGCCAGCAGCTTCCTGGGGGTAGCGGCATCCAATGAGCAGTTCTTC

v_call: TRBV9
j_call: TRBJ2-5
clone_size: few
d_call: NA
cdr3_aa: CASSVADGEVQETQYF
cdr3_nt: TGTGCCAGCAGCGTAGCTGATGGGGAAGTCCAAGAGACCCAGTACTTC

v_call: TRBV5-6
j_call: TRBJ2-5
clone_size: few
d_call: NA
cdr3_aa: CASSLDRNQETQYF
cdr3_nt: TGTGCCAGCAGCCTGGACAGAAACCAAGAGACCCAGTACTTC

v_call: TRBV7-9
j_call: TRBJ2-2
clone_size: NA
d_call: TRBD1
cdr3_aa: CASSLAVGQGNTGELFF
cdr3_nt: TGTGCCAGCAGCTTAGCCGTGGGACAGGGTAACACCGGGGAGCTGTTTTTT

v_call: TRBV30
j_call: TRBJ2-3
clone_size: few
d_call: NA
cdr3_aa: CAWMSPGTDTQYF
cdr3_nt: TGTGCCTGGATGTCCCCTGGGACAGATACGCAGTATTTT

v_call: TRBV6-1
j_call: TRBJ2-5
clone_size: NA
d_call: NA
cdr3_aa: CASKRDRGRETQYF
cdr3_nt: TGTGCCAGCAAGCGGGACAGAGGTAGGGAGACCCAGTACTTC

v_call: TRBV7-9
j_call: TRBJ2-2
clone_size: NA
d_call: NA
cdr3_aa: CASSLRRATNTGELFF
cdr3_nt: TGTGCCAGCAGCTTAAGAAGGGCTACGAACACCGGGGAGCTGTTTTTT

v_call: TRBV18
j_call: TRBJ2-1
clone_size: NA
d_call: TRBD1
cdr3_aa: CASSPKTGTGSSNEQFF
cdr3_nt: TGTGCCAGCTCACCTAAAACCGGGACAGGGTCTTCCAATGAGCAGTTCTTC

v_call: TRBV5-4
j_call: TRBJ2-4
clone_size: few
d_call: NA
cdr3_aa: CASSLGKHHLTNIQYF
cdr3_nt: TGTGCCAGCAGCTTGGGAAAGCATCACCTGACGAACATTCAGTACTTC

v_call: TRBV5-6
j_call: TRBJ2-7
clone_size: NA
d_call: NA
cdr3_aa: CASSTRAALTYEQYF
cdr3_nt: TGTGCCAGCAGCACGCGGGCAGCGCTAACCTACGAGCAGTACTTC

v_call: TRBV5-1
j_call: TRBJ2-5
clone_size: NA
d_call: NA
cdr3_aa: CASSFNGLQETQYF
cdr3_nt: TGCGCCAGCAGCTTCAATGGGTTGCAAGAGACCCAGTACTTC

v_call: TRBV6-5
j_call: TRBJ2-5
clone_size: few
d_call: TRBD2
cdr3_aa: CASRSLTSGEETQYF
cdr3_nt: TGTGCCAGCAGGAGTCTTACTAGCGGGGAAGAGACCCAGTACTTC

v_call: TRBV30
j_call: TRBJ1-5
clone_size: NA
d_call: TRBD1
cdr3_aa: CAWSVRTGGSQPQHF
cdr3_nt: TGTGCCTGGAGTGTACGGACAGGGGGGAGCCAGCCCCAGCATTTT

v_call: TRBV7-2
j_call: TRBJ2-3
clone_size: few
d_call: NA
cdr3_aa: CASSLLVTDTQYF
cdr3_nt: TGTGCCAGCAGCTTATTAGTCACAGATACGCAGTATTTT

v_call: TRBV29-1
j_call: TRBJ2-7
clone_size: few
d_call: NA
cdr3_aa: CSVLRRDEQYF
cdr3_nt: TGCAGCGTCCTCCGTAGGGACGAGCAGTACTTC

v_call: TRBV14
j_call: TRBJ1-1
clone_size: NA
d_call: NA
cdr3_aa: CASSQDRNTEAFF
cdr3_nt: TGTGCCAGCAGCCAAGATAGGAACACTGAAGCTTTCTTT

v_call: TRBV9
j_call: TRBJ1-2
clone_size: few
d_call: NA
cdr3_aa: CASSVAGGGYTF
cdr3_nt: TGTGCCAGCAGCGTGGCAGGAGGGGGCTACACCTTC

v_call: TRBV6-5
j_call: TRBJ2-7
clone_size: NA
d_call: NA
cdr3_aa: CASTLRPYEQYF
cdr3_nt: TGTGCCAGCACCCTTCGACCCTACGAGCAGTACTTC

v_call: TRBV7-6
j_call: TRBJ2-1
clone_size: NA
d_call: NA
cdr3_aa: CASSSGIATYNEQFF
cdr3_nt: TGTGCCAGCAGCTCCGGGATAGCGACCTACAATGAGCAGTTCTTC

v_call: TRBV23-1
j_call: TRBJ2-5
clone_size: few
d_call: NA
cdr3_aa: CASSHDGQVQETQYF
cdr3_nt: TGCGCCAGCAGTCACGACGGACAAGTACAAGAGACCCAGTACTTC

v_call: TRBV6-5
j_call: TRBJ1-5
clone_size: NA
d_call: NA
cdr3_aa: CASSSRPKSQPQHF
cdr3_nt: TGTGCCAGCAGTTCCCGGCCTAAGAGTCAGCCCCAGCATTTT